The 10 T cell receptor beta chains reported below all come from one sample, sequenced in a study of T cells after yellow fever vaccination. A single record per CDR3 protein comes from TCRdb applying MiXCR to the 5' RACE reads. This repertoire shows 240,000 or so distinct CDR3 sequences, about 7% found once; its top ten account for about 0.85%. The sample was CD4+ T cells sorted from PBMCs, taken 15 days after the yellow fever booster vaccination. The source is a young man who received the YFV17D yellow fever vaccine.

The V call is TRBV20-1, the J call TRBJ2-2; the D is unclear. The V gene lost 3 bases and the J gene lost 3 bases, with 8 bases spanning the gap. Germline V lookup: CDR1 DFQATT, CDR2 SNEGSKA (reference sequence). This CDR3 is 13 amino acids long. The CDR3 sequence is CSASNSYTGELFF. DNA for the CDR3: TGCAGTGCTAGTAATAGTTACACCGGGGAGCTGTTTTTT.

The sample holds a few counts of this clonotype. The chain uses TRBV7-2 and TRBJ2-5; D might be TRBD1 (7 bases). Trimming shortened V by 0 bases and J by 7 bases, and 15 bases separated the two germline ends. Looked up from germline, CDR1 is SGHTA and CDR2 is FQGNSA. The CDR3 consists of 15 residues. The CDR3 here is CASSLAQGGVGTQYF. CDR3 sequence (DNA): TGTGCCAGCAGCTTAGCCCAGGGGGGAGTCGGGACCCAGTACTTC.

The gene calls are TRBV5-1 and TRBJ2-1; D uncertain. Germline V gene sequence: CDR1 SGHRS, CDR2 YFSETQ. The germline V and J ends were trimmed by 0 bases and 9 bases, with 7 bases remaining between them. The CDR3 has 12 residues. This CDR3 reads CASSLAGFEQFF. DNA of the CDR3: TGCGCCAGCAGCTTGGCTGGCTTTGAGCAGTTCTTC.

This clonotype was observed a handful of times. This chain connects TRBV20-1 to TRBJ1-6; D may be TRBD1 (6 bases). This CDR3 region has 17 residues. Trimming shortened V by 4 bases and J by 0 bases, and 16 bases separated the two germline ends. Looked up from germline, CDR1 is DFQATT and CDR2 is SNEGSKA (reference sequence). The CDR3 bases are TGCAGTGCTAAATTGGACAGCGATAGCTCCTATAATTCACCCCTCCACTTT. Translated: CSAKLDSDSSYNSPLHF.

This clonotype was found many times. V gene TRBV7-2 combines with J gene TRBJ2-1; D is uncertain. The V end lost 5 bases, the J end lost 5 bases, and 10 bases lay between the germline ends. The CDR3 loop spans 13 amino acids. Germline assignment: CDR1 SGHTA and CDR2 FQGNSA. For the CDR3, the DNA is TGTGCCAGCAGCCCTACTACCCACAATGAGCAGTTCTTC. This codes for CASSPTTHNEQFF.

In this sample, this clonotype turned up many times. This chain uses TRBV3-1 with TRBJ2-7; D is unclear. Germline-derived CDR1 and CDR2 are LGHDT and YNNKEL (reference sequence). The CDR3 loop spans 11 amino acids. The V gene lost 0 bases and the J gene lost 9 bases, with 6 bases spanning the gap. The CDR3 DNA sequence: TGTGCCAGCAGCCAAGAGGCCAGGCAGTACTTC. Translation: CASSQEARQYF.

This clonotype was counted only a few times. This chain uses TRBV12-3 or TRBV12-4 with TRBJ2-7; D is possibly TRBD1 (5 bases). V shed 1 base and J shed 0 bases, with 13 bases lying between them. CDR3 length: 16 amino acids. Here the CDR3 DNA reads TGTGCCAGCAGTTTAGGGGCAGGGCCGAGCTCCTACGAGCAGTACTTC. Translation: CASSLGAGPSSYEQYF.

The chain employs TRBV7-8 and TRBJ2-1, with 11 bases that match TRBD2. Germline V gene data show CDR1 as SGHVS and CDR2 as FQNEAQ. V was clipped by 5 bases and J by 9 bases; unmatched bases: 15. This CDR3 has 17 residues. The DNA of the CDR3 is TGTGCCAGCAGCCAAAGAACCCTAGCGGGAGGTTTGGGTGAGCAGTTCTTC. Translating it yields CASSQRTLAGGLGEQFF. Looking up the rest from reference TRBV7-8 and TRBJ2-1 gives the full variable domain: GAGVSQSPRYKVAKRGQDVALRCDPISGHVSLFWYQQALGQGPEFLTYFQNEAQLDKSGLPSDRFFAERPEGSVSTLKIQRTQQEDSAVYLCASSQRTLAGGLGEQFFGPGTRLTVL.

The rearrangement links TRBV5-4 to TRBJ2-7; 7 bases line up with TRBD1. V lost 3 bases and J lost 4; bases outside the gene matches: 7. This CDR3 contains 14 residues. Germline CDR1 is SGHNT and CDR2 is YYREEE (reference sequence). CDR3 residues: CASSSPTGKYEQYF. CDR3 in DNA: TGTGCCAGCAGCTCCCCGACAGGGAAGTACGAGCAGTACTTC.

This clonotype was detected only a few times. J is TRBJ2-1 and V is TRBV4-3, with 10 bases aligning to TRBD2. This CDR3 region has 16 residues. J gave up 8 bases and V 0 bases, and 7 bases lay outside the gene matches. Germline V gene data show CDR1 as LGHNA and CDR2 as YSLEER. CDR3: CASSQDSSGRNYEQFF. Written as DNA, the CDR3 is TGCGCCAGCAGCCAAGATTCTAGCGGGAGAAATTATGAGCAGTTCTTC.